This T cell receptor (beta chain) was obtained from a study of CD8 T cells in ankylosing spondylitis. The study, taken as a whole, reports: Clones that were linked to disease were CD8+ and were relatively rare in peripheral blood. In ankylosing spondylitis blood, a motif of seven to nine highly homologous TCR beta variants appeared characteristic. Reports of some motif variants in reactive arthritis synovial fluid and blood predate this one. Reports say disease-linked clones showed up significantly more in matched ankylosing spondylitis synovial fluid.

V lost 5 bases and J 6 bases, leaving 8 bases between the germline ends. CDR1 is SQVTM, CDR2 ANQGSEA, per germline. The length of the CDR3 is 11 residues. This clonotype was detected only a few times. The antigen is not known. For TCR beta, libraries came from quantitative 5'-RACE with molecular barcodes. TCRdb re-analysed the 5' RACE reads in MiXCR, keeping a single row per CDR3 protein. Here the sample spans about 540,000 distinct CDR3 sequences, roughly an eighth being singletons. The rearrangement joins TRBV29-1 to TRBJ2-1; D gene ambiguous. This TCR was sampled from a male donor with ankylosing spondylitis. The sequenced sample consisted of blood, either unsorted or a sorted T cell fraction (not recorded which). The DNA for the CDR3 is TGCAGCGTTATCCAGCGCAATGAGCAGTTCTTC. As protein: CSVIQRNEQFF.